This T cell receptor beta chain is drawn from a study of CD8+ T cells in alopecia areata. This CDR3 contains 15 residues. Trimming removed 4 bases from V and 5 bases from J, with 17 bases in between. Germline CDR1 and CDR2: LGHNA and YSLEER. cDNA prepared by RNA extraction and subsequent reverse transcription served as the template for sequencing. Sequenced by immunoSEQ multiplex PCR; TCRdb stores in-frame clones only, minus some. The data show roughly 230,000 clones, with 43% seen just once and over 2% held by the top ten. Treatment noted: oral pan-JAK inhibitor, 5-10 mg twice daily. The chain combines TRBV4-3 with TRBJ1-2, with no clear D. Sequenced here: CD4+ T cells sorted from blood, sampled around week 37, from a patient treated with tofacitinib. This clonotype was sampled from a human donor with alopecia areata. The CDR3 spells CASSPDRAGAYGYTF. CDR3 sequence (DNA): TGCGCCAGCAGCCCAGACCGAGCGGGCGCTTATGGCTACACCTTC.